The source of this T cell receptor (beta chain) is a study of cytomegalovirus exposure and HLA in healthy donors. Study-level background: A preliminary data release comprised approximately 85 million unique TCRs obtained from HLA-typed donors. Overall study findings and caveats: With high specificity and sensitivity, the classifier reportedly diagnosed cytomegalovirus status.

Comments on this clone: Its antigen remains unknown.

Germline CDR1 reads SGHKS; CDR2 reads YYEKEE (reference sequence). The V end was cut by 4 bases, the J end by 4 bases, with 14 bases between. The CDR3 covers 14 residues. This PCR relied on a set of 60 Vbeta primers and 13 Jbeta primers. Original data processing: Around 80 million unique TCR beta chains, around 10 million of them shared, were counted by a later analysis. Only in-frame clones appear in the TCRdb table, and some are missing; sequencing was by immunoSEQ multiplex PCR. D and trimming come from the DNA, and the V and J calls and clone size come from that table. The sample has 150,000 to 200,000 clones; roughly 77% are singletons.

The J gene is TRBJ1-2, the V gene TRBV5-5; D not certain. This receptor was obtained from a woman aged 18 to 35 in good health and CMV-seronegative. The sequenced sample was PBMCs. The CDR3 protein is CASSPRGRGYGYTF. The CDR3 DNA reads as TGTGCCAGCAGCCCGCGCGGCCGGGGCTATGGCTACACCTTC.